Listed here are 16 T cell receptor beta chains from one sample, sequenced in a study of T cells in Graves' hyperthyroidism and ophthalmopathy. There were TCR beta CDR3 regions amplified from RNA transcripts. Researchers ran a first-round RT-PCR on the TCR CDR3 using the HTBI primer set. TCRdb analysed the multiplex PCR reads with MiXCR anew, one entry per CDR3 protein. The sample records approximately 330,000 distinct CDR3 sequences, 21% being singletons. Sequenced: blood. The receptors originated from a woman aged 50 to 65 with Graves' hyperthyroidism.

The chain's CDR3 is CASSPRGVPATNEKLFF. In nucleotides, the CDR3 is TGTGCCAGCTCACCGAGGGGGGTGCCGGCAACTAATGAAAAACTGTTTTTT. The J gene is TRBJ1-4, the V gene TRBV18; a possible D gene is TRBD1 (6 bases). CDR1 is KGHSH and CDR2 is LQKENI in the germline V gene. This CDR3 is built from 17 residues. Trimming took off 3 bases at V and 0 bases at J, with 14 bases between the two ends.

This clonotype was observed a few times. A much bigger clone sits one base away, suggesting this may be a read error. The chain joins TRBV6-1 to TRBJ2-7; no clear D. This CDR3 is 15 amino acids long. Trimming cost V 5 bases and J 3 bases, with 17 bases left between them. Per germline, CDR1 MNHNS and CDR2 SASEGT. The CDR3 spells CASSLGSTGNYEQYF. In DNA form, the CDR3 reads TGTGCCAGCAGTTTAGGCTCCACGGGCAACTACGAGCAGTACTTC.

This clonotype was seen ten or more times. CDR3 DNA sequence: TGTGCCAGCAGTTATTCGGGTAATTCACCCCTCCACTTT. Protein sequence: CASSYSGNSPLHF. The rearrangement links TRBV6-6 to TRBJ1-6; D not certain. Germline-derived CDR1 and CDR2 are MNHNY and SVGAGI (reference sequence). The CDR3 runs to 13 residues. Trimming pared 3 bases from V and 6 bases from J, leaving 6 bases between.

This clonotype has ten or more counts. This chain uses TRBV13 with TRBJ1-1; TRBD1 agrees at 8 bases. Trimming removed 0 bases from V and 3 bases from J; junction bases left unmatched: 9. Germline V gives CDR1 PRHDT, CDR2 FYEKMQ (reference sequence). This CDR3 comprises 17 residues. The CDR3 reads CASSLGSRGLWDTEAFF. Here the CDR3 DNA reads TGTGCCAGCAGCTTAGGCAGCAGGGGGCTGTGGGACACTGAAGCTTTCTTT. Complete variable domain (other parts from reference TRBV13 and TRBJ1-1): AAGVIQSPRHLIKEKRETATLKCYPIPRHDTVYWYQQGPGQDPQFLISFYEKMQSDKGSIPDRFSAQQFSDYHSELNMSSLELGDSALYFCASSLGSRGLWDTEAFFGQGTRLTVV.

This clonotype was picked up many times. The chain links TRBV20-1 to TRBJ2-1; D remains ambiguous. Germline CDR1 is DFQATT and CDR2 is SNEGSKA (reference sequence). The length of the CDR3 is 12 residues. The V end lost 5 bases, the J end lost 3 bases, and 8 bases lay between the germline ends. DNA for the CDR3: TGCAGTGCTCCGGTGAGCTACAATGAGCAGTTCTTC. It codes for CSAPVSYNEQFF.

This clonotype was recorded at least ten times. The rearrangement joins TRBV6-1 to TRBJ1-5; D unresolved. Trimming took off 5 bases at V and 4 bases at J, with 12 bases between the two ends. CDR1 is MNHNS and CDR2 is SASEGT in the germline V gene. CDR3 length: 14 amino acids. CDR3 DNA sequence: TGTGCCAGCAGTTATAGCGGCGGGAATCAGCCCCAGCATTTT. Protein: CASSYSGGNQPQHF.

The chain carries TRBV6-1 and TRBJ1-5; D unclear. CDR1 and CDR2 (germline): MNHNS, SASEGT. The germline V and J ends were trimmed by 1 base and 7 bases, with 11 bases remaining between them. The CDR3 totals 14 residues. CDR3 sequence reads: CASSEGSASQPQHF. CDR3 nucleotides: TGTGCCAGCAGTGAAGGGTCTGCCAGCCAGCCCCAGCATTTT.

V usage is TRBV7-9 and J usage is TRBJ1-1, with D tentatively TRBD1 (6 bases). Per germline, CDR1 SEHNR and CDR2 FQNEAQ (reference sequence). The V end lost 5 bases, the J end lost 10 bases, and 17 bases lay between the germline ends. CDR3 length equals 13 residues. CDR3: CASSTDRGGAAFF. The CDR3 DNA is TGTGCCAGCAGCACGGATCGGGGGGGGGCAGCTTTCTTT.

The rearrangement uses TRBV18 and TRBJ2-1, with D possibly TRBD2 on 6 matching bases. The CDR3 is made up of 15 amino acids. Trimming took off 4 bases at V and 6 bases at J, with 16 bases between the two ends. From germline, CDR1 is KGHSH and CDR2 LQKENI. The CDR3 protein is CASSLKTSGFNEQFF. The CDR3 DNA is TGTGCCAGCTCACTGAAGACTAGTGGCTTCAATGAGCAGTTCTTC.

The table lists this clonotype with many counts. This chain joins TRBV27 and TRBJ2-7; 10 bases map to TRBD2. Germline lookup yields CDR1 MNHEY and CDR2 SMNVEV (reference sequence). This CDR3 is 15 amino acids long. With V trimmed by 1 base and J by 5 bases, 5 bases remained unmatched. The CDR3 bases are TGTGCCAGCAGTTTATTACCAGCGGGAGGGCACGAGCAGTACTTC. Protein product: CASSLLPAGGHEQYF.

This clonotype has at least ten counts. The V call is TRBV6-1, the J call TRBJ2-7; D is uncertain. Per germline, CDR1 MNHNS and CDR2 SASEGT. This CDR3 has 16 residues. V was trimmed by 5 bases and J by 0 bases, leaving 17 bases between them. The CDR3 DNA reads as TGTGCCAGCAGTTTCGCCGGGCGGACGAGCTCCTACGAGCAGTACTTC. Protein product: CASSFAGRTSSYEQYF.

This clonotype was recorded a few times. The chain has TRBV20-1 and TRBJ1-1, with D unresolved. Trimming cost V 0 bases and J 10 bases, with 12 bases left between them. Germline V gene data show CDR1 as DFQATT and CDR2 as SNEGSKA (reference sequence). This CDR3 has 12 amino acids. Here the CDR3 reads CSARDASQGAFF. The CDR3 nucleotides are TGCAGTGCTAGAGATGCCAGCCAAGGAGCTTTCTTT.

This clonotype was recorded at least ten times. The chain uses TRBV6-1 and TRBJ1-6; TRBD1 matches 7 bases. V was clipped by 1 base and J by 9 bases; unmatched bases: 6. This CDR3 spans 15 amino acids. Germline CDR1 MNHNS, CDR2 SASEGT. The CDR3 sequence: CASSEETGAGSPLHF. In nucleotides, the CDR3 is TGTGCCAGCAGTGAAGAAACAGGGGCTGGTTCACCCCTCCACTTT.

This clonotype was seen repeatedly, ten times or more. The chain links TRBV7-9 to TRBJ2-1; 16 nucleotides match TRBD2. Trimming removed 4 bases from V and 2 bases from J; junction bases left unmatched: 2. The CDR3 runs 17 residues. The germline CDR1 and CDR2 sequences are SEHNR and FQNEAQ (reference sequence). The CDR3 nucleotides are TGTGCCAGCAGCTCCGGGACTAGCGGGGGGGCCTACAATGAGCAGTTCTTC. Amino acids: CASSSGTSGGAYNEQFF.

This clonotype appeared many times. The V and J genes are TRBV11-2 and TRBJ2-7; TRBD1 matches at 7 bases. With 5 bases clipped from V and 2 bases from J, the junction kept 6 bases outside the gene matches. The CDR3 runs to 14 residues. Germline V gene sequence: CDR1 SGHAT, CDR2 FQNNGV. This chain's CDR3 is CASSITTGTYEQYF. CDR3 nucleotides: TGTGCCAGCAGCATAACGACAGGGACCTACGAGCAGTACTTC.

The chain employs TRBV7-9 and TRBJ2-5; tentative D call: TRBD1 (5 bases). The CDR3 totals 12 residues. The V end was cut by 5 bases, the J end by 4 bases, with 8 bases between. Germline V gene sequence: CDR1 SEHNR, CDR2 FQNEAQ (reference sequence). The CDR3 sequence is CASSRQGETQYF. The CDR3 nucleotides read TGTGCCAGCAGCCGTCAGGGAGAGACCCAGTACTTC.